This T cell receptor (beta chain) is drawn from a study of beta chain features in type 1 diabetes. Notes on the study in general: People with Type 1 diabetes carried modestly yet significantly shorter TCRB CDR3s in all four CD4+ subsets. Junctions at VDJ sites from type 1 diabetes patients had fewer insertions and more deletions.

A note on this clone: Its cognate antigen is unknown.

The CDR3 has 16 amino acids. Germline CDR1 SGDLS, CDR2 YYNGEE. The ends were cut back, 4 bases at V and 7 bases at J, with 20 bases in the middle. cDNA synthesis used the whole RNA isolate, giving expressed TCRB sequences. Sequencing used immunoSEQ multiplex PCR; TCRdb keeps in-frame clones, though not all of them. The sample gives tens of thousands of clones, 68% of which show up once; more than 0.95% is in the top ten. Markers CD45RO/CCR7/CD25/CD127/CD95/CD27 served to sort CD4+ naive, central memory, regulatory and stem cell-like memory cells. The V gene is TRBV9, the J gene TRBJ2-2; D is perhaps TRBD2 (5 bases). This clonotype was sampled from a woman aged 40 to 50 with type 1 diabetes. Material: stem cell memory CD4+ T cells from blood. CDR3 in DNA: TGTGCCAGCAGCCCAACCCCAAGATTGGAGGACGGGGAGCTGTTTTTT. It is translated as CASSPTPRLEDGELFF.